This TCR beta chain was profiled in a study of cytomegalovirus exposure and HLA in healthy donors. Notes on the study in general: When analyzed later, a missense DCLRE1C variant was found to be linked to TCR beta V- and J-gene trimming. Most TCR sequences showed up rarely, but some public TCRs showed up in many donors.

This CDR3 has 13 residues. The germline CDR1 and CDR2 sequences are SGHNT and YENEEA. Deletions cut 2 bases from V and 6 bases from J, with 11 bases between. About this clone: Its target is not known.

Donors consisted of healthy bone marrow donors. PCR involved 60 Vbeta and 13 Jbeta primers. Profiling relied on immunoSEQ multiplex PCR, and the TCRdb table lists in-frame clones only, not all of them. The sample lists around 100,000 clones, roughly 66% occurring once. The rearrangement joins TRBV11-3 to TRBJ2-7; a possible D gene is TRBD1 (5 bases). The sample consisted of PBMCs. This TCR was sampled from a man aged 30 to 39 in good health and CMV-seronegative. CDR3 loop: CASSLLQGAEQYF. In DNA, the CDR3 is TGTGCCAGCAGCTTACTCCAGGGTGCCGAGCAGTACTTC.